The rows below give T cell receptor beta chains drawn from one sample of a study of CD8+ T cells in alopecia areata. Using immunoSEQ multiplex PCR, the repertoire was profiled, and TCRdb retains in-frame clones only, with some absent. The table records under 250,000 clones, around 62% of them present only once. Here the sequenced sample was CD4+ T cells sorted from blood, taken at week 0. The receptors originated from a human donor with alopecia areata. Each CDR3 is given with its conserved first and last residue. D genes are given only for firm matches. Clone size is not always given. Where it is, it says once, few, many or a class for expanded clones.

j_call clone_size d_call v_call cdr3_nt cdr3_aa
TRBJ1-6 NA NA TRBV25-1 TGTGCCAGCAGTGAATACTCGGCACCCCTCCACTTT CASSEYSAPLHF
TRBJ1-2 few TRBD1 TRBV7-2 TGTGCCAGCAGCTTGGGACAGGGGACGCGAGGCTACACCTTC CASSLGQGTRGYTF
TRBJ1-2 NA NA TRBV30 TGTGCCTGGGGGCGGCGACTAGTCGACTATGGCTACACCTTC CAWGRRLVDYGYTF
TRBJ2-2 NA NA TRBV5-1 TGCGCCAGCAGCTTGGCGAGTAACACCGGGGAGCTGTTTTTT CASSLASNTGELFF
TRBJ2-1 NA NA TRBV27 TGTGCCAGCGGAGGTAGCGGATCCTACAATGAGCAGTTCTTC CASGGSGSYNEQFF
TRBJ1-5 few TRBD1 TRBV30 TGTGCCTGGAGTGCGGGACAGGCTAGCAATCAGCCCCAGCATTTT CAWSAGQASNQPQHF
TRBJ2-1 NA NA TRBV18 TGTGCCAGCTCATCACCATCCGGGTATGACTACAGGGAGCAGTTCTTC CASSSPSGYDYREQFF
TRBJ1-2 NA NA TRBV6-1 TGTGCCAGCAACAGCCTTTATGGCTACACCTTC CASNSLYGYTF
TRBJ2-5 NA TRBD2 TRBV10-3 TGTGCCATCAGTGAGTCTGGGCTAGCGGGAGGAGAGACCCAGTACTTC CAISESGLAGGETQYF
TRBJ2-7 NA NA TRBV18 TGTGCCAGCTCACCACCGGGGGAAAACGAGCAGTACTTC CASSPPGENEQYF
TRBJ2-3 NA TRBD1 TRBV6-5 TGTGCCAGCGGGACAGTCAACACAGATACGCAGTATTTT CASGTVNTDTQYF
TRBJ1-6 NA NA TRBV2 TGTGCCAGCAGTCCTGGGGGTAATTCACCCCTCCACTTT CASSPGGNSPLHF
TRBJ2-7 NA TRBD2 TRBV10-3 TGTGCCATCAGTGAAATCGGGACTAGCGCGGAGCAGTACTTC CAISEIGTSAEQYF
TRBJ1-5 NA NA TRBV7-9 TGTGCCAGCAGCTCCGGTGCGGCTCGAATGAATCAGCCCCAGCATTTT CASSSGAARMNQPQHF
TRBJ2-1 few NA TRBV4-1 TGCGCCAGCAGCCAAGATGTCCCAGCGGCCAATGAGCAGTTCTTC CASSQDVPAANEQFF
TRBJ1-6 once NA TRBV28 TGTGCCAGCGGTAAATCGGATTCACCCCTCCACTTT CASGKSDSPLHF
TRBJ2-4 few NA TRBV10-3 TGTGCCATCAGTGAGTCGGGGGTGAAAAACATTCAGTACTTC CAISESGVKNIQYF
TRBJ2-3 many NA TRBV4-1 TGCGCCAGCAGCACCTACTCACGACCGGGACCTAAGGACACAGATACGCAGTATTTT CASSTYSRPGPKDTDTQYF
TRBJ1-1 NA NA TRBV30 TGTGCCTGGAGTGGCCTCCGTAGGACAGCAAACACTGAAGCTTTCTTT CAWSGLRRTANTEAFF
TRBJ2-7 NA NA TRBV7-2 TGTGCCAGCAGCTCCTATTTGGACGAGCAGTACTTC CASSSYLDEQYF
TRBJ2-3 NA TRBD2 TRBV4-1 TGCGCCAGCAGCCAAGTTGGGAGGAAGCGGGGTCAAGATACGCAGTATTTT CASSQVGRKRGQDTQYF
TRBJ2-7 few TRBD1 TRBV7-2 TGTGCCAGCAGCTTCCAGACAGGGTACGAGCAGTACTTC CASSFQTGYEQYF
TRBJ2-3 NA TRBD2 TRBV7-8 TGTGCCAGCAGCTTAGGTTCCCTGACTAGCCGCCTAGGGGATACGCAGTATTTT CASSLGSLTSRLGDTQYF
TRBJ2-5 once TRBD2 TRBV2 TGTGCCAGCAGCGCCGGGACTAGCGGGGGCCCACCCCAGTACTTC CASSAGTSGGPPQYF
TRBJ2-7 NA NA TRBV7-2 TGTGCCAGCAGCTTCCGGGAAGAGCAGTACTTC CASSFREEQYF
TRBJ2-5 NA TRBD1 TRBV11-2 TGTGCCAGCAGCTCGGACAGGGCGGAGACCCAGTACTTC CASSSDRAETQYF
TRBJ1-4 NA NA TRBV5-5 TGTGCCAGCAGCGGGGGACAACGTAATGAAAAACTGTTTTTT CASSGGQRNEKLFF
TRBJ1-1 NA NA TRBV19 TGTGCCAGTAGCCAATGGCAGGGTCTGAACACTGAAGCTTTCTTT CASSQWQGLNTEAFF
TRBJ1-6 NA NA TRBV19 TGTGCCAGTAGAACGGGGTACTCCTATAATTCACCCCTCCACTTT CASRTGYSYNSPLHF
TRBJ2-2 NA NA TRBV15 TGTGCCACGGCGGGACAGCCCCACACCGGGGAGCTGTTTTTT CATAGQPHTGELFF
TRBJ1-1 NA NA TRBV29-1 TGCAGCGTTGAACCGGTGGTCAGTTTATCCACTGAAGCTTTCTTT CSVEPVVSLSTEAFF
TRBJ2-2 once NA TRBV9 TGTGCCAGCAGCGTAGTAGGGGCCGGGGAGCTGTTTTTT CASSVVGAGELFF
TRBJ2-3 once TRBD2 TRBV30 TGTGCCTGGACTAGCGGGGCCACAGATACGCAGTATTTT CAWTSGATDTQYF
TRBJ2-1 few TRBD2 TRBV4-1 TGCGCCAGCAGCCAAGGGCTTAGCGGGAGCTTCAATGAGCAGTTCTTC CASSQGLSGSFNEQFF
TRBJ1-1 NA NA TRBV20-1 TGCAGTGCTAGTGTGAACACTGAAGCTTTCTTT CSASVNTEAFF
TRBJ2-5 NA TRBD1 TRBV7-9 TGTGCCAGCAGCCCTCCGGGACAGGGGGAGACCCAGTACTTC CASSPPGQGETQYF
TRBJ2-5 NA TRBD2 TRBV29-1 TGCAGCGTTGTATCGGGAGGATCTCGGGAGCAGTACTTC CSVVSGGSREQYF
TRBJ1-4 once NA TRBV20-1 TGCAGCGCGACAGTTTTCGAAAAACTGTTTTTT CSATVFEKLFF
TRBJ1-1 NA NA TRBV29-1 TGCAGCGTTGAACTGCGGACAGCCAACACTGAAGCTTTCTTT CSVELRTANTEAFF
TRBJ1-1 NA TRBD1 TRBV30 TGTGCCTGGAGCAGACAGGGGAACACTGAAGCTTTCTTT CAWSRQGNTEAFF
TRBJ1-5 NA NA TRBV7-6 TGTGCCAGCAGCTTAAAGGGGGGTAGCAATCAGCCCCAGCATTTT CASSLKGGSNQPQHF
TRBJ1-4 few NA TRBV29-1 TGCAGCGTTGAGGGCAGGGGTAATGAAAAACTGTTTTTT CSVEGRGNEKLFF